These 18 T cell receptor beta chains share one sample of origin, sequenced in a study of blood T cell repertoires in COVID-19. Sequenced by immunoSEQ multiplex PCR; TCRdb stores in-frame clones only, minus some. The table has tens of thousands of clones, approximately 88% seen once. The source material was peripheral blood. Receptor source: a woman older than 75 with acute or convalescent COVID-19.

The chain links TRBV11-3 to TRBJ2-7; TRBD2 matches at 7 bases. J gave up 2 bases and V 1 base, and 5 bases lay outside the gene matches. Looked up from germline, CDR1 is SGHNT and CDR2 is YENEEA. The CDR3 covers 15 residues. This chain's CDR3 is CASSLGAGYAYEQYF. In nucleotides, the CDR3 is TGTGCCAGCAGCTTAGGAGCGGGGTATGCCTACGAGCAGTACTTC. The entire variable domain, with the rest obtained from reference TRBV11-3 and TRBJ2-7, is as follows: EAGVVQSPRYKIIEKKQPVAFWCNPISGHNTLYWYLQNLGQGPELLIRYENEEAVDDSQLPKDRFSAERLKGVDSTLKIQPAELGDSAVYLCASSLGAGYAYEQYFGPGTRLTVT.

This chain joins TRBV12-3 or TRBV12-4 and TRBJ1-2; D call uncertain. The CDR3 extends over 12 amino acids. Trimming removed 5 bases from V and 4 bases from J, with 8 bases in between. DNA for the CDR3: TGTGCCAGCAGTCTTGAGGGCTATGGCTACACCTTC. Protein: CASSLEGYGYTF.

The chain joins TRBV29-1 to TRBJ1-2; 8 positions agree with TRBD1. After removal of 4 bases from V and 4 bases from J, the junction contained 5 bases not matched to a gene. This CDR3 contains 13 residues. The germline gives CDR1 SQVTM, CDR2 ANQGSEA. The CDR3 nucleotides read TGCAGCGTTGGGACAGGGCTCAGCTATGGCTACACCTTC. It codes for CSVGTGLSYGYTF.

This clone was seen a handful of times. The CDR3 spells CASSANRVRNSPLHF. The CDR3 DNA reads as TGTGCCAGTAGTGCTAACAGGGTTCGTAATTCACCCCTCCACTTT. This chain links TRBV19 with TRBJ1-6, with a possible D match to TRBD1 (6 bases). V gave up 5 bases and J gave up 6 bases, with 14 bases separating them. The CDR3 runs to 15 residues. Germline V CDR1 and CDR2: LNHDA, SQIVND (reference sequence).

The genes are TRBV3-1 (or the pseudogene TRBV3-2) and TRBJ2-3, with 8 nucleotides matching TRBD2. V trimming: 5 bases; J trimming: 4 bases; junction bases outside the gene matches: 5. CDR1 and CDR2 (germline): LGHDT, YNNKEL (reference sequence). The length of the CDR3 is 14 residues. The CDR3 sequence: CASSFSGIADTQYF. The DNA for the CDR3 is TGTGCCAGCAGCTTTAGCGGGATTGCAGATACGCAGTATTTT.

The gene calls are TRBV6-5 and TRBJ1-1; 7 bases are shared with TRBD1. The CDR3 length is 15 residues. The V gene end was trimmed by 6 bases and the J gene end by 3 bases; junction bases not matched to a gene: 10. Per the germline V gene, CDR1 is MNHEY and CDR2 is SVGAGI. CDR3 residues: CASSGTGRGDTEAFF. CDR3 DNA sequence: TGTGCCAGCAGCGGAACGGGCAGGGGGGACACTGAAGCTTTCTTT.

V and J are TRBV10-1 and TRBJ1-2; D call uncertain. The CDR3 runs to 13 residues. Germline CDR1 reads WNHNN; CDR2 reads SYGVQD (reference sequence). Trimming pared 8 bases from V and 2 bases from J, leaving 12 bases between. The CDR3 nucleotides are TGCGCCAGCGAGACGGAGCCGAACTATGGCTACACCTTC. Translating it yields CASETEPNYGYTF.

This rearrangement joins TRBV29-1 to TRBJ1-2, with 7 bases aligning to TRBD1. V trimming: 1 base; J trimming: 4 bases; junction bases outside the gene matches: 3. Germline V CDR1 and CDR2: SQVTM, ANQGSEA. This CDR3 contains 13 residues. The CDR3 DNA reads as TGCAGCGTTGAAGCAAGGACAGGCTATGGCTACACCTTC. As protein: CSVEARTGYGYTF.

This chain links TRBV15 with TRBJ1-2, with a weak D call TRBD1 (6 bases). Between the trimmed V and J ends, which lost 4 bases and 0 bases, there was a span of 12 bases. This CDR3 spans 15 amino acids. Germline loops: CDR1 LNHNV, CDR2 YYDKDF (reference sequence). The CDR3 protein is CATSTRTAANYGYTF. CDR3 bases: TGTGCCACCAGCACTCGGACAGCCGCTAACTATGGCTACACCTTC.

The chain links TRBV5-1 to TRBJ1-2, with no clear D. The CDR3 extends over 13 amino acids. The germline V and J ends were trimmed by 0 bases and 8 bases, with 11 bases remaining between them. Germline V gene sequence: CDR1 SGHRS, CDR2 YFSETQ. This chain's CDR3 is CASSLGGGVGYTF. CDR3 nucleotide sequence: TGCGCCAGCAGCTTGGGAGGCGGCGTGGGCTACACCTTC.

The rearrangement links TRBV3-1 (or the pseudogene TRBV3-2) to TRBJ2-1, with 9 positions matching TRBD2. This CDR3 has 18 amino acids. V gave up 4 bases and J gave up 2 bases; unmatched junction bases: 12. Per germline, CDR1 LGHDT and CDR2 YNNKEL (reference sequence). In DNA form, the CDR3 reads TGTGCCAGCAGCCGTCGATACTCAAGACTAGCGGCCTACAATGAGCAGTTCTTC. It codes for CASSRRYSRLAAYNEQFF.

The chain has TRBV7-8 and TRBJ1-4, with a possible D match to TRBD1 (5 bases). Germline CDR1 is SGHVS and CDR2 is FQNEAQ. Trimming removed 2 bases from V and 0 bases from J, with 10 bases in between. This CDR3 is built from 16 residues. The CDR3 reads CASSLSTGTTNEKLFF. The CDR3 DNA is TGTGCCAGCAGCTTAAGTACAGGAACAACTAATGAAAAACTGTTTTTT.

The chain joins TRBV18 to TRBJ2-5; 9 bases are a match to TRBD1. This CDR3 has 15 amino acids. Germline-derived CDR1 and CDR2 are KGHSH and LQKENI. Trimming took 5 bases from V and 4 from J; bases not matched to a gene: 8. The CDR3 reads CASSGNRGRGETQYF. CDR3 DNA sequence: TGTGCCAGCTCAGGAAACAGGGGGCGCGGAGAGACCCAGTACTTC.

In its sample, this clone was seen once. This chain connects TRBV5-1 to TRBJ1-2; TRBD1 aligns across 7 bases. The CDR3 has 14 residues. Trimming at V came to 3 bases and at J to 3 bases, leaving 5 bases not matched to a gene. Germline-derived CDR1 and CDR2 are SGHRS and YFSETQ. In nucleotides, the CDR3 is TGCGCCAGCAGCTCTCAGGGGGTTTACTATGGCTACACCTTC. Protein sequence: CASSSQGVYYGYTF.

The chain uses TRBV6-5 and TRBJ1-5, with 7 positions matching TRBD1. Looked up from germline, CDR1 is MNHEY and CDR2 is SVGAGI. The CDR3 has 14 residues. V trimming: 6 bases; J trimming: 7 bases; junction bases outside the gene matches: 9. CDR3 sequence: CASRETGWDQPQHF. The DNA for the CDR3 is TGTGCCAGCAGAGAGACAGGGTGGGACCAGCCCCAGCATTTT.

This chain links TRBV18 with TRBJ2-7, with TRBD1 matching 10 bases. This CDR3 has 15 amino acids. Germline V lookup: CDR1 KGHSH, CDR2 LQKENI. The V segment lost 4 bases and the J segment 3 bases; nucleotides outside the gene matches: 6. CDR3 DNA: TGTGCCAGCTCACACCCCGGGACAGGGGACTACGAGCAGTACTTC. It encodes CASSHPGTGDYEQYF.

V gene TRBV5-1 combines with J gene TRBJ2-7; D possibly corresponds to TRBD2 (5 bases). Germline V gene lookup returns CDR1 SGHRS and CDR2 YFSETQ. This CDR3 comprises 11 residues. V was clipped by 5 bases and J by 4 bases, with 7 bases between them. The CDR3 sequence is CASRREYEQYF. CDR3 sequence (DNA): TGCGCCAGCAGGAGGGAGTACGAGCAGTACTTC.

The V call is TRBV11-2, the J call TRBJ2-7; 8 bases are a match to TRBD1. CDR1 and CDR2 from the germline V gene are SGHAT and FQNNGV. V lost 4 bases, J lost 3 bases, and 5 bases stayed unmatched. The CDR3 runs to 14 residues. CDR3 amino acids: CASSSGQVYYEQYF. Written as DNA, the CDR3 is TGTGCCAGCAGCTCGGGACAGGTTTACTACGAGCAGTACTTC.